These 15 T cell receptor beta chains came from one sample sequenced in a study of blood T cell repertoires in COVID-19. Assay used: immunoSEQ multiplex PCR; TCRdb lists only in-frame clones, some missing. The sample lists 60,000 to 70,000 clones; just over 85% were seen once. Sequenced material: peripheral blood. The receptor source for this set is a woman aged 55-75 years with COVID-19, enrolled during active disease.

The chain uses TRBV28 and TRBJ2-7; maybe TRBD2 (6 bases). V was clipped by 3 bases and J by 9 bases, with 12 bases between them. Germline values: CDR1 MDHEN, CDR2 SYDVKM. This CDR3 spans 12 amino acids. Written as DNA, the CDR3 is TGTGCCAGCAGTTTTGCTCCGCGGGGGCAGTACTTC. Its protein product is CASSFAPRGQYF.

V and J are TRBV18 and TRBJ1-6, with D possibly being TRBD1 (6 bases). CDR1 KGHSH and CDR2 LQKENI come from the germline V gene. V lost 7 bases and J lost 6, with 10 bases in between. This CDR3 comprises 13 residues. CDR3 DNA sequence: TGTGCCAGCTGCCGGACAGCTAATTCACCCCTCCACTTT. Amino acid sequence: CASCRTANSPLHF.

The gene calls are TRBV27 and TRBJ2-2; D may be TRBD2 (5 bases). CDR1 and CDR2 from the germline V gene are MNHEY and SMNVEV (reference sequence). The length of the CDR3 is 13 residues. Trimming took 2 bases from V and 6 from J, leaving 7 bases between them. This CDR3 is CASSLEGPGELFF. Written as DNA, the CDR3 is TGTGCCAGCAGTTTAGAGGGCCCCGGGGAGCTGTTTTTT.

V gene TRBV6-2 or TRBV6-3 combines with J gene TRBJ2-4, with D hard to call. Germline-derived CDR1 and CDR2 are MNHEY and SVGEGT. The CDR3 covers 16 residues. V shed 2 bases and J shed 0 bases, with 11 bases lying between them. The CDR3 DNA reads as TGTGCCAGCAGTTACCCAGGAACAATAGCCAAAAACATTCAGTACTTC. It specifies CASSYPGTIAKNIQYF.

The chain combines TRBV7-2 with TRBJ2-2, with D possibly matching TRBD1 (5 bases). The CDR3 covers 14 residues. V lost 5 bases to trimming and J lost 3 bases, with 10 bases between them. The germline CDR1 and CDR2 sequences are SGHTA and FQGNSA. CDR3 region: CASSRDRDTGELFF. The CDR3 coding sequence is TGTGCCAGCAGCCGCGACAGAGACACCGGGGAGCTGTTTTTT.

This chain joins TRBV27 and TRBJ1-4; D is uncertain. CDR3 size: 18 residues. CDR1 MNHEY and CDR2 SMNVEV come from the germline V gene (reference sequence). Trimming removed 6 bases at V and 0 bases at J, with 20 bases between. The CDR3 sequence: CASSRRPEDLATNEKLFF. CDR3 bases: TGTGCCAGCAGCCGGAGGCCGGAGGACCTTGCAACTAATGAAAAACTGTTTTTT. The full variable domain, with the rest looked up from reference TRBV27 and TRBJ1-4, is EAQVTQNPRYLITVTGKKLTVTCSQNMNHEYMSWYRQDPGLGLRQIYYSMNVEVTDKGDVPEGYKVSRKEKRNFPLILESPSPNQTSLYFCASSRRPEDLATNEKLFFGSGTQLSVL.

This chain links TRBV7-8 with TRBJ1-2, with D unresolved. The CDR3 has 15 amino acids. CDR1 SGHVS and CDR2 FQNEAQ come from the germline V gene. V lost 2 bases and J 4 bases, leaving 14 bases between the germline ends. CDR3 sequence: CASSLRSRGGYGYTF. The DNA of the CDR3 is TGTGCCAGCAGCTTAAGGTCCCGGGGAGGCTATGGCTACACCTTC.

The V call is TRBV27, the J call TRBJ2-7; D is perhaps TRBD2 (6 bases). Germline CDR1 reads MNHEY; CDR2 reads SMNVEV (reference sequence). This CDR3 has 13 amino acids. Trimming stripped 3 bases from V and 9 bases from J, with 15 bases between. CDR3 in DNA: TGTGCCAGCAGTTTTGCGGAGGGAGAGGGGCAGTACTTC. Translated, it gives CASSFAEGEGQYF.

In this sample, this clone turned up once. The genes are TRBV30 and TRBJ1-1; no reliable D call. The germline V gene encodes CDR1 GTSNPN and CDR2 SVGIG (reference sequence). The CDR3 is made up of 14 amino acids. V was pared by 0 bases and J by 0 bases, with 8 bases between. The CDR3 reads CAWSVQLMNTEAFF. In DNA, the CDR3 is TGTGCCTGGAGTGTACAGCTAATGAACACTGAAGCTTTCTTT.

This chain connects TRBV5-4 to TRBJ1-2; a possible D gene is TRBD1 (5 bases). V shed 0 bases and J shed 8 bases, with 11 bases lying between them. Germline-derived CDR1 and CDR2 are SGHNT and YYREEE (reference sequence). The CDR3 totals 13 residues. The CDR3: CASSLAGGEGYTF. The CDR3, as DNA: TGTGCCAGCAGCTTGGCGGGAGGGGAGGGCTACACCTTC.

This chain connects TRBV18 to TRBJ2-5; TRBD2 matches 12 bases. The CDR3 spans 17 residues. The trim removed 1 base at V and 4 bases at J, leaving 7 bases unmatched. Per the germline V gene, CDR1 is KGHSH and CDR2 is LQKENI. The CDR3 DNA is TGTGCCAGCTCACCACGAACTAGCGGGGGGTCTACAGAGACCCAGTACTTC. Its protein is CASSPRTSGGSTETQYF.

The chain carries TRBV15 and TRBJ2-1, with a weak D call TRBD2 (7 bases). The CDR3 has 19 residues. Germline V gene lookup returns CDR1 LNHNV and CDR2 YYDKDF (reference sequence). Trimming stripped 1 base from V and 0 bases from J, with 19 bases between. The CDR3 loop reads CATSRAGFGGGSSYNEQFF. In DNA, the CDR3 is TGTGCCACCAGCAGAGCTGGTTTCGGCGGGGGCAGCTCCTACAATGAGCAGTTCTTC.

The chain couples TRBV5-4 to TRBJ2-3, with D unclear. This CDR3 region has 13 residues. CDR1 and CDR2 (germline): SGHNT, YYREEE (reference sequence). V dropped 4 bases and J dropped 2 bases, with 8 bases sitting between them. Here the CDR3 reads CASSEILTDTQYF. The CDR3, as DNA: TGTGCCAGCAGCGAGATTCTCACAGATACGCAGTATTTT.

This clone was seen just once. V and J are TRBV6-5 and TRBJ2-1; 8 bases fit TRBD1. Germline values: CDR1 MNHEY, CDR2 SVGAGI. CDR3 size: 16 residues. With 4 bases clipped from V and 9 bases from J, the junction kept 14 bases outside the gene matches. The CDR3 loop is CASSSLPGQEAFEQFF. The DNA of the CDR3 is TGTGCCAGCAGTTCCCTCCCGGGACAGGAGGCGTTTGAGCAGTTCTTC.

CDR3 nucleotide sequence: TGCAGCGTTGAAGATACAGGGGGCAGGATCGGTGAAGCTTTCTTT. Residues: CSVEDTGGRIGEAFF. The chain couples TRBV29-1 to TRBJ1-1, with 9 bases aligning to TRBD1. CDR1 and CDR2 (germline): SQVTM, ANQGSEA. Trimming took 0 bases from V and 7 from J; bases not matched to a gene: 9. The CDR3 runs to 15 residues.